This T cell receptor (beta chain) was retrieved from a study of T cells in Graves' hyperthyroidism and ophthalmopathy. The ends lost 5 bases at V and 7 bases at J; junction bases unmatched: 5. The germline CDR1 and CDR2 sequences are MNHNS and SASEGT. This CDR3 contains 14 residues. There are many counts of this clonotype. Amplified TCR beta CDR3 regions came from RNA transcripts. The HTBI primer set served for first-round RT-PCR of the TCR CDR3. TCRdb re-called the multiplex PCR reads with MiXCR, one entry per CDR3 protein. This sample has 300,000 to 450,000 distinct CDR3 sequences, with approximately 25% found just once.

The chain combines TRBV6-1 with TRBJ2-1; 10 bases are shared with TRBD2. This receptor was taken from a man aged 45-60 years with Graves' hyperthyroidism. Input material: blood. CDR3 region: CASSFLGLANEQFF. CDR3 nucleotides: TGTGCCAGCAGTTTTTTGGGACTAGCGAATGAGCAGTTCTTC.